The count of the clone carrying this T cell receptor (beta chain) is one. No antigen is known for it. TCRdb re-called the reads with MiXCR, one entry per CDR3 protein. The sample shows 55,000 to 65,000 distinct CDR3 sequences, 62% of them seen only once. This record belongs to a study of type 1 regulatory T cells. The wider study: T-allo10 is an in vitro-generated, Tr1-enriched CD4 T cell product specific for alloantigen.

Whole-study results and caveats: Tr1 cells had a more restricted TCR repertoire than non-Tr1 cells.

V lost 3 bases, J lost 0 bases, and 19 bases lay in between. The CDR3 consists of 17 residues. Germline CDR1 and CDR2: DFQATT and SNEGSKA (reference sequence). The chain has TRBV20-1 and TRBJ2-3; D unresolved. Material: cultured non-Tr1 T cells, either the whole culture or a sorted T cell fraction (not recorded which). This TCR came from a human donor in good health. CDR3 region: CSASSPSALSSTDTQYF. The CDR3 coding sequence is TGCAGTGCTAGTAGTCCCTCTGCCCTTTCAAGCACAGATACGCAGTATTTT.